Below are 29 T cell receptor beta chains sequenced from a single sample in a study of T-cell reconstitution after alpha-beta-depleted transplantation in children. Unique molecular identifiers were used to barcode this TCRbeta library. MiXCR was run by TCRdb on the PCR reads, yielding one entry per CDR3 protein. This table has 40,000 to 55,000 distinct CDR3 sequences, around a tenth appearing once. The sequences come from PBMCs, mostly from graft donor cells, collected 60 days after TCRalphabeta/CD19-depleted stem cell transplant. These receptors were obtained from a male patient aged 2-10 years who had a stem cell transplant for chronic granulomatous disease, so the T cells may come from the graft donor.

The sample holds many counts of this clonotype. This chain uses TRBV20-1 with TRBJ2-7, with a weak D call TRBD2 (6 bases). Looked up from germline, CDR1 is DFQATT and CDR2 is SNEGSKA (reference sequence). The CDR3 runs to 14 residues. The V end lost 1 base, the J end lost 2 bases, and 12 bases lay between the germline ends. As DNA, the CDR3 is TGCAGTGCTAGAGGGGGACTTCAGGCCTACGAGCAGTACTTC. Translated: CSARGGLQAYEQYF.

The sample holds many counts of this clonotype. The chain couples TRBV7-3 to TRBJ2-3, with 7 bases fitting TRBD1. From germline, CDR1 is SGHTA and CDR2 FQGTGA. Losses at the gene ends were 5 bases for V and 5 bases for J; bases not matched to a gene: 10. CDR3 length: 15 amino acids. For the CDR3, the DNA is TGTGCCAGCAGCCTCGCGACAGGGTACAAAGATACGCAGTATTTT. Translated, it gives CASSLATGYKDTQYF.

This clonotype came up many times. This chain joins TRBV18 and TRBJ2-4; no clear D. Per germline, CDR1 KGHSH and CDR2 LQKENI. The CDR3 is 17 amino acids. V lost 3 bases and J lost 9, with 24 bases in between. For the CDR3, the DNA is TGTGCCAGCTCACCTCAGTCTTGGGGTACCTCCCCGGCCATTCAGTACTTC. This translates into CASSPQSWGTSPAIQYF.

This clonotype has a count of ten or more. The rearrangement joins TRBV15 to TRBJ2-2; D not resolved. Between the trimmed V and J ends, which lost 0 bases and 5 bases, there was a span of 10 bases. Looked up from germline, CDR1 is LNHNV and CDR2 is YYDKDF (reference sequence). The CDR3 is 15 amino acids. CDR3 DNA: TGTGCCACCAGCAGAGAAGTCCTAGTAACCGGGGAGCTGTTTTTT. Residues: CATSREVLVTGELFF.

This clonotype was recorded at least ten times. The CDR3 DNA reads TGTGCCAGCAGTTTTTCGGGACAGAACTACCAAGAGACCCAGTACTTC. Residues: CASSFSGQNYQETQYF. The gene calls are TRBV7-2 and TRBJ2-5, with TRBD1 matching over 7 bases. Per the germline V gene, CDR1 is SGHTA and CDR2 is FQGNSA. Trimming cost V 6 bases and J 0 bases; bases outside gene matches: 10. The CDR3 length is 16 residues.

This clonotype occurred many times. V gene TRBV12-3 or TRBV12-4 combines with J gene TRBJ1-6; 9 bases are shared with TRBD1. J lost 7 bases, V lost 7 bases, and 8 bases had no gene match. This CDR3 region has 15 residues. CDR3 bases: TGTGCCAGCATTTCCCGGACAGGGGCGAATTCACCCCTCCACTTT. It codes for CASISRTGANSPLHF.

The rearrangement links TRBV5-1 to TRBJ1-6; TRBD1 matches 7 bases. Germline V gene sequence: CDR1 SGHRS, CDR2 YFSETQ. V lost 2 bases and J lost 8; bases outside the gene matches: 4. This CDR3 contains 14 residues. In DNA, the CDR3 is TGCGCCAGCAGCTTTACAACAGGGGATTCACCCCTCCACTTT. As protein: CASSFTTGDSPLHF.

This clonotype came up many times. V and J are TRBV3-1 and TRBJ2-7; D uncertain. Between the trimmed V and J ends, which lost 2 bases and 4 bases, there was a span of 18 bases. This CDR3 is built from 16 residues. The germline CDR1 and CDR2 sequences are LGHDT and YNNKEL (reference sequence). CDR3 sequence reads: CASSQPGTVRPYEQYF. CDR3 sequence (DNA): TGTGCCAGCAGCCAACCCGGAACAGTCCGACCTTACGAGCAGTACTTC.

The chain links TRBV9 to TRBJ1-1; tentative D call: TRBD1 (5 bases). V lost 4 bases, J lost 3 bases, and 13 bases lay in between. This CDR3 is 14 amino acids long. Germline V gene data show CDR1 as SGDLS and CDR2 as YYNGEE. CDR3 loop: CASSSRGGDTEAFF. CDR3 nucleotides: TGTGCCAGCAGCTCGAGGGGAGGGGACACTGAAGCTTTCTTT.

This clonotype was seen ten or more times. The chain joins TRBV11-1 to TRBJ2-4; 8 bases map to TRBD1. Germline CDR1 is SGHAT and CDR2 is FQDESV (reference sequence). Trimming at V came to 0 bases and at J to 0 bases, leaving 10 bases not matched to a gene. This CDR3 is built from 19 residues. DNA for the CDR3: TGTGCCAGCAGCTTAGCCGGGACAGGCATATTTCTAGCCAAAAACATTCAGTACTTC. This translates into CASSLAGTGIFLAKNIQYF.

This clonotype was picked up many times. The rearrangement uses TRBV5-1 and TRBJ1-1; no reliable D call. The ends were cut back, 4 bases at V and 3 bases at J, with 19 bases in the middle. Germline CDR1 SGHRS, CDR2 YFSETQ. CDR3 length: 16 residues. The CDR3 loop reads CASSPDGRRLDTEAFF. The CDR3 coding sequence is TGCGCCAGCAGCCCCGACGGGCGCAGGCTGGACACTGAAGCTTTCTTT.

This clonotype was detected many times. The J gene is TRBJ1-2, the V gene TRBV6-5; 10 bases are shared with TRBD1. Germline V gene data show CDR1 as MNHEY and CDR2 as SVGAGI. J gave up 8 bases and V 0 bases, and 12 bases lay outside the gene matches. The CDR3 covers 17 residues. This CDR3 reads CASSYSRKAGQGSGYTF. The CDR3 nucleotides are TGTGCCAGCAGTTACTCGAGGAAAGCGGGACAGGGGTCCGGCTACACCTTC.

This clonotype was recorded many times. The V call is TRBV20-1, the J call TRBJ2-1; TRBD2 aligns across 10 bases. The CDR3 is 21 residues long. V lost 0 bases, J lost 5 bases, and 22 bases stayed unmatched. Germline CDR1 reads DFQATT; CDR2 reads SNEGSKA (reference sequence). CDR3 sequence reads: CSARDLYAGLATSRRNNEQFF. The CDR3 DNA is TGCAGTGCTAGAGATCTGTATGCGGGACTAGCGACTTCGAGGAGAAACAATGAGCAGTTCTTC.

The rearrangement uses TRBV20-1 and TRBJ1-2; D is possibly TRBD1 (6 bases). Germline values: CDR1 DFQATT, CDR2 SNEGSKA (reference sequence). The germline V and J ends were trimmed by 4 bases and 4 bases, with 16 bases remaining between them. There are 14 residues in the CDR3. The CDR3 is CSATYRRQVYGYTF. CDR3 sequence (DNA): TGCAGTGCTACCTACCGTCGACAGGTCTATGGCTACACCTTC.

This clonotype was seen more than once but under ten times. The gene calls are TRBV27 and TRBJ1-1; no clear D. The ends were cut back, 6 bases at V and 0 bases at J, with 11 bases in the middle. Germline lookup yields CDR1 MNHEY and CDR2 SMNVEV (reference sequence). The CDR3 runs to 14 residues. The CDR3 region has the DNA TGTGCCAGCAGCTCTACTCGTTTGAACACTGAAGCTTTCTTT. It specifies CASSSTRLNTEAFF.

This clonotype was seen ten or more times. V gene TRBV6-1 combines with J gene TRBJ2-3, with a tentative D call TRBD2 (6 bases). Germline V lookup: CDR1 MNHNS, CDR2 SASEGT. The CDR3 contains 15 residues. Deletions cut 4 bases from V and 4 bases from J, with 15 bases between. The CDR3 bases are TGTGCCAGCAGTGCCCGGGACTTCCGCGCAGATACGCAGTATTTT. Translating it yields CASSARDFRADTQYF.

This clonotype has at least ten counts. The rearrangement joins TRBV9 to TRBJ2-1, with TRBD1 matching 7 bases. The germline gives CDR1 SGDLS, CDR2 YYNGEE. The CDR3 is 15 amino acids. Trimming cost V 4 bases and J 4 bases; bases outside gene matches: 8. As DNA, the CDR3 is TGTGCCAGCAGCCCGGACAGGCCGATTTACAATGAGCAGTTCTTC. Residues: CASSPDRPIYNEQFF.

This clonotype has a count of ten or more. The J gene is TRBJ1-2, the V gene TRBV28, with 12 positions matching TRBD1. Germline trimming cut 6 bases from V and 8 bases from J; bases unmatched to any gene: 4. Per germline, CDR1 MDHEN and CDR2 SYDVKM. CDR3 length equals 13 residues. The CDR3 DNA reads TGTGCCAGCAGGGGACAGGGGGCGGGAGGCTACACCTTC. Translation gives CASRGQGAGGYTF.

There are many counts of this clonotype. This rearrangement joins TRBV20-1 to TRBJ2-1; 9 bases agree with TRBD1. CDR3 length: 15 residues. The ends lost 3 bases at V and 7 bases at J; junction bases unmatched: 10. Germline values: CDR1 DFQATT, CDR2 SNEGSKA (reference sequence). CDR3 protein: CSASRQGVLLNEQFF. CDR3 nucleotide sequence: TGCAGTGCTAGTAGACAGGGGGTCTTGTTAAATGAGCAGTTCTTC.

This clonotype came up many times. This chain uses TRBV6-1 with TRBJ1-1; TRBD1 aligns across 11 bases. Germline trimming cut 8 bases from V and 1 base from J; bases unmatched to any gene: 6. Germline CDR1 MNHNS, CDR2 SASEGT. The CDR3 extends over 15 amino acids. CDR3 in amino acids: CASLGTGGGNTEAFF. The CDR3 coding sequence is TGTGCCAGCCTGGGGACAGGGGGTGGGAACACTGAAGCTTTCTTT.

This clonotype was observed many times. The chain is built from TRBV21-1 and TRBJ2-3; TRBD2, as called in the table, went unchecked against the DNA. TRBV21-1 is a pseudogene segment. CDR3 length: 16 amino acids. CDR3 DNA: TGTGCCAGCAGCAACAATAGCGGGGTCAGCACAGATACGCAGTATTTT. Protein product: CASSNNSGVSTDTQYF.

This clonotype was recorded at least ten times. The rearrangement links TRBV12-3 or TRBV12-4 to TRBJ2-1, with 12 bases aligning to TRBD2. This CDR3 comprises 15 residues. The trim removed 5 bases at V and 8 bases at J, leaving 7 bases unmatched. The CDR3 reads CASSQWTSGIDEQFF. CDR3 nucleotides: TGTGCCAGCAGTCAGTGGACTAGCGGGATTGATGAGCAGTTCTTC.

This clonotype was observed many times. V is TRBV7-6 and J is TRBJ2-7; 10 positions agree with TRBD2. This CDR3 has 15 amino acids. With 5 bases clipped from V and 6 bases from J, the junction kept 10 bases outside the gene matches. Germline CDR1 SGHVS, CDR2 FNYEAQ. The CDR3 sequence is CASSPSLAGASEQYF. The CDR3 nucleotides are TGTGCCAGCAGCCCCTCGCTAGCGGGAGCGAGCGAGCAGTACTTC. The full variable domain, with the rest looked up from reference TRBV7-6 and TRBJ2-7, is GAGVSQSPRYKVTKRGQDVALRCDPISGHVSLYWYRQALGQGPEFLTYFNYEAQQDKSGLPNDRFSAERPEGSISTLTIQRTEQRDSAMYRCASSPSLAGASEQYFGPGTRLTVT.

This clonotype was counted at least ten times. The V gene is TRBV6-1, the J gene TRBJ1-2; D remains ambiguous. Germline CDR1 and CDR2: MNHNS and SASEGT. The CDR3 contains 14 residues. The germline V and J ends were trimmed by 6 bases and 0 bases, with 11 bases remaining between them. CDR3 sequence: CASSRSDSNYGYTF. The CDR3 coding sequence is TGTGCCAGCAGCCGCAGCGACTCTAACTATGGCTACACCTTC.

This clonotype was recorded many times. The chain combines TRBV5-1 with TRBJ2-7; D could derive from TRBD1 or TRBD2 (5 bases each). Between the trimmed V and J ends, which lost 0 bases and 1 base, there was a span of 8 bases. Germline V lookup: CDR1 SGHRS, CDR2 YFSETQ. The CDR3 has 14 amino acids. The CDR3 sequence: CASSLGGDSYEQYF. For the CDR3, the DNA is TGCGCCAGCAGCTTGGGAGGGGATTCCTACGAGCAGTACTTC.

This clonotype was detected ten times or more. The CDR3 bases are TGCAGCGCCGGGACTAGCCGGCAGTTCTTC. Encoded protein: CSAGTSRQFF. The gene calls are TRBV29-1 and TRBJ2-1; 9 bases map to TRBD2. The junction had 4 bases not matched to a gene; V was cut back by 7 bases and J by 12 bases. Germline loops: CDR1 SQVTM, CDR2 ANQGSEA. The CDR3 runs 10 residues.

As concerns this clonotype: Since a much larger clone is just one base distant, this may be a read error. The rearrangement uses TRBV7-9 and TRBJ1-1, with 8 bases fitting TRBD1. J lost 9 bases, V lost 4 bases, and 10 bases had no gene match. Per the germline V gene, CDR1 is SEHNR and CDR2 is FQNEAQ (reference sequence). This CDR3 contains 14 residues. The CDR3 bases are TGTGCCAGCAGCTCCCGGACAGGGAGGACTAAAGCTTTCTTT. It translates to CASSSRTGRTKAFF.

The CDR3, as DNA: TGTGCCAGCAGCTTGGGGGGGACAGGGTCTCGGCAGCCCCAGCATTTT. This encodes CASSLGGTGSRQPQHF. This chain uses TRBV5-6 with TRBJ1-5, with TRBD1 identical over 9 bases. V lost 0 bases to trimming and J lost 7 bases; unmatched junction nucleotides: 8. This CDR3 spans 16 amino acids. Germline V gene lookup returns CDR1 SGHDT and CDR2 YYEEEE.

Many counts were recorded for this clonotype. The rearrangement joins TRBV20-1 to TRBJ2-5; 9 bases are shared with TRBD2. Unmatched junction bases numbered 2, after V lost 1 base and J lost 5 bases. Germline values: CDR1 DFQATT, CDR2 SNEGSKA (reference sequence). This CDR3 contains 13 residues. The CDR3 nucleotides are TGCAGTGCTAGAGTAGCGGGAGTTGAGACCCAGTACTTC. Translation: CSARVAGVETQYF.